The 8 T cell receptor beta chains below all came from one sample that was sequenced in a study of T cells in Graves' hyperthyroidism and ophthalmopathy. RNA transcripts were the template for amplifying TCR beta CDR3 regions. Using the HTBI primer set, a first-round RT-PCR was run on the TCR CDR3. TCRdb processed the multiplex PCR reads anew with MiXCR; each CDR3 protein has one entry. The table lists 300,000 or so distinct CDR3 sequences, approximately 22% of them singletons, with 50% in the top ten. The specimen was blood. The receptors here all came from a woman aged 50 to 60 with Graves' hyperthyroidism.

This clonotype was seen only a few times. The gene calls are TRBV10-3 and TRBJ1-6; D uncertain. The CDR3 totals 16 residues. Trimming removed 1 base at V and 0 bases at J, with 7 bases between. CDR1 and CDR2 from the germline V gene are ENHRY and SYGVKD. CDR3 loop: CAISEWQHSYNSPLHF. The CDR3 DNA reads as TGTGCCATCAGTGAGTGGCAGCACTCCTATAATTCACCCCTCCACTTT.

The chain is built from TRBV2 and TRBJ1-4; 10 nucleotides line up with TRBD1. After removal of 5 bases from V and 2 bases from J, the junction contained 5 bases not matched to a gene. The germline V gene encodes CDR1 SNHLY and CDR2 FYNNEI. There are 16 residues in the CDR3. CDR3 DNA: TGTGCCAGCAGTCGGACAGGGGGGGTCACTAATGAAAAACTGTTTTTT. Its translation is CASSRTGGVTNEKLFF.

This clonotype was seen more than once but under ten times. CDR3 in amino acids: CASSWGGANVLTF. CDR3 coding DNA: TGTGCCAGCAGTTGGGGGGGGGCCAACGTCCTGACTTTC. The chain recombines TRBV28 with TRBJ2-6, with D perhaps given as TRBD1 or TRBD2 (5 bases each). V was cut by 4 bases and J by 4 bases, with 5 bases left in between. This CDR3 contains 13 residues. Per the germline V gene, CDR1 is MDHEN and CDR2 is SYDVKM.

This clonotype was picked up many times. The rearrangement links TRBV20-1 to TRBJ2-7, with D possibly being TRBD2 (5 bases). Germline values: CDR1 DFQATT, CDR2 SNEGSKA (reference sequence). V was pared by 0 bases and J by 0 bases, with 12 bases between. The CDR3 runs to 15 residues. Written as DNA, the CDR3 is TGCAGTGCTAGAGAGTTCCGGGGTCGCTCCTACGAGCAGTACTTC. It encodes CSAREFRGRSYEQYF.

This clonotype came up a few times. A read error may explain this, as a much larger clone is one base away. This rearrangement joins TRBV24-1 to TRBJ1-3; D gene ambiguous. CDR1 is KGHDR and CDR2 is SFDVKD in the germline V gene. This CDR3 is 16 amino acids long. Here the CDR3 reads CATGDSDGPSGNTIYF. In DNA, the CDR3 is TGTGCCACCGGTGACTCGGACGGACCCTCTGGAAACACCATATATTTT.

V is TRBV2 and J is TRBJ1-5; 9 positions agree with TRBD1. CDR1 SNHLY and CDR2 FYNNEI come from the germline V gene. Losses at the gene ends were 6 bases for V and 6 bases for J; bases not matched to a gene: 9. The CDR3 totals 15 residues. The CDR3 loop reads CASRPDRGIFQPQHF. The DNA of the CDR3 is TGTGCCAGCAGACCGGACAGGGGAATATTTCAGCCCCAGCATTTT.

In this sample, this clonotype turned up a few times. The chain couples TRBV9 to TRBJ2-3; 7 nucleotides line up with TRBD2. Germline lookup yields CDR1 SGDLS and CDR2 YYNGEE. V trimming: 0 bases; J trimming: 4 bases; junction bases outside the gene matches: 2. The length of the CDR3 is 14 residues. CDR3 residues: CASSVGLAPDTQYF. The CDR3 DNA reads as TGTGCCAGCAGCGTAGGACTAGCCCCAGATACGCAGTATTTT.

The chain joins TRBV27 to TRBJ2-5; D unresolved. Germline-derived CDR1 and CDR2 are MNHEY and SMNVEV (reference sequence). This CDR3 is built from 14 residues. Trimming removed 2 bases at V and 4 bases at J, with 11 bases between. For the CDR3, the DNA is TGTGCCAGCAGTTTAAGTGGGGTAGGAGAGACCCAGTACTTC. Protein: CASSLSGVGETQYF.